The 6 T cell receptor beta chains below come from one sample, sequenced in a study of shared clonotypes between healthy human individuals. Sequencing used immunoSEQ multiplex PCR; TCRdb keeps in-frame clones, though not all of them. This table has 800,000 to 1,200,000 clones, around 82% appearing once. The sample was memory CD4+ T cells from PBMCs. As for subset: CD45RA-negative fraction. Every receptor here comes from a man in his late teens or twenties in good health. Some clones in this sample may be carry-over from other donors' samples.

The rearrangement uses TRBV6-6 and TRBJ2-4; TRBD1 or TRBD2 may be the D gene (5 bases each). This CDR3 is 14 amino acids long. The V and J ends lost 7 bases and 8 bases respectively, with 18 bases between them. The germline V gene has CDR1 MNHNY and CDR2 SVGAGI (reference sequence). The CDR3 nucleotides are TGTGCCAGCAAACCGGGACCCCAAAGGGACATTCAGTACTTC. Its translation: CASKPGPQRDIQYF.

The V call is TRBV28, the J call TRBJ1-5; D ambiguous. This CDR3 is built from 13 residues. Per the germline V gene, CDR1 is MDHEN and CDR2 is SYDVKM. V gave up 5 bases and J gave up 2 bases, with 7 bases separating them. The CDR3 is CASSQHGNQPQHF. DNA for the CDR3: TGTGCCAGCAGTCAGCATGGCAATCAGCCCCAGCATTTT.

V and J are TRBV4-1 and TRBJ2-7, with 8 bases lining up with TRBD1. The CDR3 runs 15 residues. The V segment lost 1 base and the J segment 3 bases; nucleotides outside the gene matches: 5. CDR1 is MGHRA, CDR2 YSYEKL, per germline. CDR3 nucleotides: TGCGCCAGCAGCCAAGCCCGGACAGGGATCTACGAGCAGTACTTC. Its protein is CASSQARTGIYEQYF.

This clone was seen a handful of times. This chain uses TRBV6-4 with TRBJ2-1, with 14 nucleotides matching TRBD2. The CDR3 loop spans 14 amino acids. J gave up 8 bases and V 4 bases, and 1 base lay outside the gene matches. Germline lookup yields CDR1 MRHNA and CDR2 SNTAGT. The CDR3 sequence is CASSGLAGGHEQFF. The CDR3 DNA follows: TGTGCCAGCAGTGGACTAGCGGGAGGGCATGAGCAGTTCTTC.

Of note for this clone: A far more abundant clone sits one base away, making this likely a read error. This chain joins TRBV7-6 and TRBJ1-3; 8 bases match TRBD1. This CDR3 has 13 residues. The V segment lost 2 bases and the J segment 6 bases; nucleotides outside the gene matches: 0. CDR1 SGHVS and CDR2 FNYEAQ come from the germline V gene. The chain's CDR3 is CASSLQGANTIYF. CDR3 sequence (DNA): TGTGCCAGCAGCTTACAGGGGGCAAACACCATATATTTT.

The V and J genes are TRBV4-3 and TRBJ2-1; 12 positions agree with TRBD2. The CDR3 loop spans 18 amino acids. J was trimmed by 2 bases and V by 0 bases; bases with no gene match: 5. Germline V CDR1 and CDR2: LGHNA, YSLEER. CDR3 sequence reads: CASSQEPSGGGTYNEQFF. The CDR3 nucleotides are TGCGCCAGCAGCCAAGAGCCTAGCGGGGGGGGAACCTACAATGAGCAGTTCTTC.